The 20 T cell receptor beta chains presented below share a single source sample, sequenced in a study of vaccination and CD4 T cells after COVID-19. No antigen has been assigned to these receptors. Treatment described: roughly 10-day PBMC culture with coronavirus spike peptide pools or control peptides (ViraFEST assay). The Oncomine TCR Beta short-read assay sequenced DNA from cultured CD4+ T cells. From the PCR reads, TCRdb called clonotypes with MiXCR, one entry per CDR3 protein. The sample holds around 5,000 distinct CDR3 sequences, 44% seen once. The sample here was CD4+ T cells from blood, cultured in vitro, taken after SARS-CoV-2 vaccination. The receptors stem from a human donor who had recovered from COVID-19.

The genes are TRBV11-3 and TRBJ2-7; TRBD1 is a possible D gene (6 bases). Germline CDR1 reads SGHNT; CDR2 reads YENEEA. CDR3 size: 17 residues. With 7 bases removed from V and 3 bases from J, the gap between germline ends came to 25 bases. Written as DNA, the CDR3 is TGTGCCAGCACAAACAGGGTATCGGGTGTTTACCTCTACGAGCAGTACTTC. As protein: CASTNRVSGVYLYEQYF.

The chain is built from TRBV15 and TRBJ2-3; D is unclear. Germline CDR1 LNHNV, CDR2 YYDKDF (reference sequence). Deletions cut 0 bases from V and 1 base from J, with 11 bases between. The CDR3 is 16 residues long. Here the CDR3 DNA reads TGTGCCACCAGCAGAGATCTGGGGAAGGGCACAGATACGCAGTATTTT. Protein: CATSRDLGKGTDTQYF.

The chain employs TRBV19 and TRBJ2-7; TRBD1 matches 7 bases. CDR3 length: 14 residues. Germline lookup yields CDR1 LNHDA and CDR2 SQIVND (reference sequence). V gave up 5 bases and J gave up 3 bases; unmatched junction bases: 7. The CDR3 DNA is TGTGCCAGTAGTCCAAGGGACAGCCTCTACGAGCAGTACTTC. Translation: CASSPRDSLYEQYF.

This chain links TRBV19 with TRBJ1-3, with 11 positions matching TRBD1. This CDR3 is built from 17 residues. The V segment lost 5 bases and the J segment 0 bases; nucleotides outside the gene matches: 6. Per germline, CDR1 LNHDA and CDR2 SQIVND (reference sequence). The CDR3 region has the DNA TGTGCCAGTAGTGTATCCGGGACAGGGGGCTCTGGAAACACCATATATTTT. It yields the protein CASSVSGTGGSGNTIYF.

This clonotype has only a few counts. The gene calls are TRBV15 and TRBJ1-1, with D hard to call. This CDR3 contains 14 residues. Trimming cost V 0 bases and J 2 bases, with 7 bases left between them. The V gene's germline CDR1 is LNHNV and CDR2 YYDKDF (reference sequence). For the CDR3, the DNA is TGTGCCACCAGCAGAGATGCGGGCAACACTGAAGCTTTCTTT. This gives the protein CATSRDAGNTEAFF.

The chain uses TRBV27 and TRBJ2-7, with TRBD2 matching over 13 bases. The trim removed 0 bases at V and 4 bases at J, leaving 3 bases unmatched. There are 16 residues in the CDR3. From germline, CDR1 is MNHEY and CDR2 SMNVEV (reference sequence). The CDR3: CASSLSVTSGRYEQYF. The DNA for the CDR3 is TGTGCCAGCAGTTTATCAGTGACTAGCGGGAGGTACGAGCAGTACTTC.

The chain carries TRBV27 and TRBJ1-2; D call uncertain. The CDR3 extends over 13 amino acids. The germline gives CDR1 MNHEY, CDR2 SMNVEV (reference sequence). Trimming took 6 bases from V and 8 from J, leaving 16 bases between them. The CDR3, as DNA: TGTGCCAGCAGGACTTCGGCGGCCCTAGGCTACACCTTC. It codes for CASRTSAALGYTF.

This clonotype appeared once. The chain employs TRBV19 and TRBJ2-3, with a possible D match to TRBD2 (6 bases). CDR3 length: 16 amino acids. Trimming took off 4 bases at V and 0 bases at J, with 14 bases between the two ends. Germline CDR1 and CDR2: LNHDA and SQIVND (reference sequence). CDR3 sequence reads: CASSRGRGISTDTQYF. For the CDR3, the DNA is TGTGCCAGTAGTAGAGGTCGGGGGATTAGCACAGATACGCAGTATTTT.

The rearrangement links TRBV20-1 to TRBJ2-5, with D possibly being TRBD1 (9 bases). Per the germline V gene, CDR1 is DFQATT and CDR2 is SNEGSKA (reference sequence). V lost 3 bases and J 4 bases, leaving 36 bases between the germline ends. The CDR3 loop spans 21 amino acids. CDR3: CSARDYSGGQGTGGPRETQYF. DNA of the CDR3: TGCAGTGCTAGGGATTATAGTGGGGGACAGGGAACGGGAGGGCCAAGAGAGACCCAGTACTTC.

The chain uses TRBV6-1 and TRBJ2-7, with D possibly being TRBD1 (6 bases). The CDR3 length is 15 residues. The V end lost 6 bases, the J end lost 2 bases, and 17 bases lay between the germline ends. Germline CDR1 MNHNS, CDR2 SASEGT. The CDR3 nucleotides are TGTGCCAGCAGGGGGACGTCGGACAGAGCCTACGAGCAGTACTTC. Translated, it gives CASRGTSDRAYEQYF.

CDR3 in DNA: TGTGCCAGCAGCTTAGGTTCCACAGGGTCAGAGACCCAGTACTTC. This sequence encodes CASSLGSTGSETQYF. The V call is TRBV7-2, the J call TRBJ2-5; tentatively, D is TRBD1 (6 bases). The CDR3 has 15 residues. The V end was cut by 1 base, the J end by 4 bases, with 13 bases between. CDR1 and CDR2 from the germline V gene are SGHTA and FQGNSA.

This clonotype was detected only a few times. The chain joins TRBV20-1 to TRBJ1-1; D call uncertain. Trimming took 2 bases from V and 10 from J, leaving 14 bases between them. Germline CDR1 reads DFQATT; CDR2 reads SNEGSKA (reference sequence). The CDR3 sequence is 12 residues long. The CDR3 reads CSARPQEMRAFF. The CDR3 coding sequence is TGCAGTGCTAGACCCCAAGAAATGAGAGCTTTCTTT.

The rearrangement links TRBV20-1 to TRBJ2-5; D is perhaps TRBD2 (5 bases). The CDR3 loop spans 14 amino acids. Trimming cost V 3 bases and J 4 bases, with 15 bases left between them. Germline V lookup: CDR1 DFQATT, CDR2 SNEGSKA (reference sequence). The CDR3 DNA sequence: TGCAGTGCTAGGGGTGGACTGGCCGGAGAGACCCAGTACTTC. It translates to CSARGGLAGETQYF.

The chain combines TRBV20-1 with TRBJ1-5, with 8 bases that match TRBD1. V was clipped by 3 bases and J by 3 bases; unmatched bases: 13. CDR1 is DFQATT, CDR2 SNEGSKA, per germline (reference sequence). The CDR3 totals 17 residues. This CDR3 is CSARFVQGATPNQPQHF. As DNA, the CDR3 is TGCAGTGCTAGGTTCGTGCAGGGGGCTACCCCCAATCAGCCCCAGCATTTT.

The chain joins TRBV6-1 to TRBJ2-7; no clear D gene. Trimming left V 5 bases short and J 2 bases short, with 4 bases between. The CDR3 has 11 amino acids. Looked up from germline, CDR1 is MNHNS and CDR2 is SASEGT. CDR3 coding DNA: TGTGCCAGCAGTACGACCTACGAGCAGTACTTC. Amino acids: CASSTTYEQYF.

The V gene is TRBV15, the J gene TRBJ2-1, with D possibly being TRBD2 (6 bases). Per germline, CDR1 LNHNV and CDR2 YYDKDF (reference sequence). This CDR3 has 15 residues. With 0 bases removed from V and 6 bases from J, the gap between germline ends came to 12 bases. DNA for the CDR3: TGTGCCACCAGCAGAGATTTGGCGGGGTCCAATGAGCAGTTCTTC. This encodes CATSRDLAGSNEQFF.

The gene calls are TRBV27 and TRBJ2-2; 9 positions agree with TRBD1. The CDR3 is 18 amino acids. V was clipped by 5 bases and J by 4 bases; unmatched bases: 14. The germline gives CDR1 MNHEY, CDR2 SMNVEV (reference sequence). The CDR3 DNA reads TGTGCCAGCAGTGTAAACAGGGGGCCCCACAACCCCACCGGGGAGCTGTTTTTT. It is translated as CASSVNRGPHNPTGELFF.

The J gene is TRBJ1-2, the V gene TRBV10-3; D perhaps matches TRBD1 (5 bases). The CDR3 is 12 residues long. V dropped 8 bases and J dropped 5 bases, with 12 bases sitting between them. In germline, CDR1 is ENHRY, CDR2 SYGVKD. CDR3 coding DNA: TGTGCCATCTACGAGGGGTCTTATGGCTACACCTTC. As protein: CAIYEGSYGYTF.

This clonotype came up a few times. This chain joins TRBV7-7 and TRBJ2-3; TRBD2 agrees at 8 bases. This CDR3 has 15 amino acids. CDR1 SSHAT and CDR2 FNYEAQ come from the germline V gene (reference sequence). V shed 5 bases, J shed 4 bases, and the junction held 8 bases outside the gene matches. The CDR3 sequence is CASSQSGRVADTQYF. The CDR3 DNA is TGTGCCAGCAGCCAGAGCGGGAGAGTGGCAGATACGCAGTATTTT.

The table lists this clonotype with a count of one. The chain uses TRBV5-4 and TRBJ2-3; 11 nucleotides align to TRBD2. This CDR3 spans 17 amino acids. J was trimmed by 2 bases and V by 0 bases; bases with no gene match: 5. In germline, CDR1 is SGHNT, CDR2 YYREEE (reference sequence). DNA for the CDR3: TGTGCCAGCAGCTTGGGGACTAGCGGGCACATCACAGATACGCAGTATTTT. Amino acid sequence: CASSLGTSGHITDTQYF.